The source of this TCR beta chain is a study of response to subunit inactivated influenza vaccine. Overall study findings and caveats: The authors suggested that every seasonal influenza vaccination recruits few new T cells.

The CDR3 contains 13 residues. Looked up from germline, CDR1 is DFQATT and CDR2 is SNEGSKA (reference sequence). In its sample, this clonotype was seen a few times. Antigen unknown. TCRdb processed the RT-PCR reads anew with MiXCR; each CDR3 protein has one entry. The sample has 550,000 to 650,000 distinct CDR3 sequences, 10% to 15% seen once; the top ten hold approximately 10%. This TCR derives from a man aged 45-60 years who received an inactivated influenza vaccine. The sample in question was PBMCs from blood, obtained on the day of vaccination. The gene calls are TRBV20-1 and TRBJ1-5, with D possibly being TRBD1 (5 bases). CDR3 bases: TGCAGCACGACCCCCCCGGGGGACCAGCCCCAGCATTTT. It codes for CSTTPPGDQPQHF.